This record concerns one TCR beta chain sequence. Trimming removed 3 bases from V and 6 bases from J; junction bases left unmatched: 1. The CDR3 runs to 14 residues. Germline values: CDR1 LNHNV, CDR2 YYDKDF (reference sequence). The data were taken from a study of blood T cell repertoires in COVID-19. Background on the study: Nucleic acid was either cDNA or gDNA, and it came from T cells, B-cell-depleted T cells, or PBMCs.

Authors' data handling: Estimated nucleated cell counts came from reference gene primer amplification. Clones were read by immunoSEQ multiplex PCR, and TCRdb kept only the in-frame ones, dropping some. V and J calls plus clone size are reproduced from that table; the DNA served to infer D and trimming. This table holds 250,000 to 300,000 clones, roughly 85% found once. The chain joins TRBV15 to TRBJ1-4, with 10 bases identical to TRBD1. What was sequenced was peripheral blood. The TCR originated in a woman in her 30s with active or convalescent COVID-19. CDR3: CATSRDRGYEKLFF. The CDR3, as DNA: TGTGCCACCAGCAGGGACAGGGGGTATGAAAAACTGTTTTTT.